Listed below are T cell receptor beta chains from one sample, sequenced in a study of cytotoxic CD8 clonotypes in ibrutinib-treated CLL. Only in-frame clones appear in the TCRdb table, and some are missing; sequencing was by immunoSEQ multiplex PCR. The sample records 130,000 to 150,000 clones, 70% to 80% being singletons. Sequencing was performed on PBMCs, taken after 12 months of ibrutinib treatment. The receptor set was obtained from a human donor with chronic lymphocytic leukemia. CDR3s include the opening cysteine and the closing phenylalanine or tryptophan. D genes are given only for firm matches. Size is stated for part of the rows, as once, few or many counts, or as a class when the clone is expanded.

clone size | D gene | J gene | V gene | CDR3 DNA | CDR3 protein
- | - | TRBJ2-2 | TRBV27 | TGTGCCAGCAGTTTGGTTGGCGTATCCGGGGAGCTGTTTTTT | CASSLVGVSGELFF
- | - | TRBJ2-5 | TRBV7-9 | TGTGCCAGCAGCTCAGGAATGACCCAGTACTTC | CASSSGMTQYF
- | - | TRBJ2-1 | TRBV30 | TGTGCCTGGAGTGCCGGGATGGTAGCGGCCTCCAATGAGCAGTTCTTC | CAWSAGMVAASNEQFF
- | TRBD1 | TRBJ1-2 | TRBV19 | TGTGCCAGCCGGGACAGAGCTAACTATGGCTACACCTTC | CASRDRANYGYTF
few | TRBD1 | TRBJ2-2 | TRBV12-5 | TGTGCTAGTGAAATGACAGGGCGTTTCACCGGGGAGCTGTTTTTT | CASEMTGRFTGELFF
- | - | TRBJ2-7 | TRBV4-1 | TGCGCCAGCAGCCAAGAGTCTCACCCCTCCGAGCAGTACTTC | CASSQESHPSEQYF
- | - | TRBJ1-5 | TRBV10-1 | TGCGCCAGCAGAGGCAGGCGACGGTATAGCAATCAGCCCCAGCATTTT | CASRGRRRYSNQPQHF
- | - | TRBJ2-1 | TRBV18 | TGTGCCAGCTCACCGACGGACAGCTCCTACAATGAGCAGTTCTTC | CASSPTDSSYNEQFF
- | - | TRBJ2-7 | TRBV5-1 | TGCGCCAGCAGATCAGGTACCTACGGGCAGTACTTC | CASRSGTYGQYF
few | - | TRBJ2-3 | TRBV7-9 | TGTGCCAGCAGCTTGGCCCTTGGACAGACAAACACAGATACGCAGTATTTT | CASSLALGQTNTDTQYF